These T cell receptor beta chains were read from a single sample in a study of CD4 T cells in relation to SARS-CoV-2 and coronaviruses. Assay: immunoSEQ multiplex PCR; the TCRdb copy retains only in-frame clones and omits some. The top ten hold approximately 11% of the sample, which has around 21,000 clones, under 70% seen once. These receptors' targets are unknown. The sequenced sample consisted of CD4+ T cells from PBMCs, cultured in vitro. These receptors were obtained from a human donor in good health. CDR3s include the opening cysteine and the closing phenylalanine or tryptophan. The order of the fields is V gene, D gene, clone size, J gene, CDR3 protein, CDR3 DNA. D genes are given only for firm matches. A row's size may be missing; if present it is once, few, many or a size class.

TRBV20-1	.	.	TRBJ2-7	CSASHRNYEQYF	TGCAGTGCTAGTCACAGGAACTACGAGCAGTACTTC
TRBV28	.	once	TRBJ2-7	CASSTAGTDSYEQYF	TGTGCCAGCAGTACCGCCGGGACGGACTCCTACGAGCAGTACTTC
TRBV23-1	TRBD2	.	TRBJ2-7	CASPPSGGAPEQYF	TGCGCCAGCCCACCTAGCGGGGGGGCACCCGAGCAGTACTTC
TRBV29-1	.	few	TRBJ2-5	CSVGEETQYF	TGCAGCGTTGGCGAGGAGACCCAGTACTTC
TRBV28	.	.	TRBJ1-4	CASSNPGHQIRNEKLFF	TGTGCCAGCAGTAACCCGGGACACCAAATAAGGAATGAAAAACTGTTTTTT
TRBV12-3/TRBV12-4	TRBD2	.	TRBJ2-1	CASRLGTSNEQFF	TGTGCCAGCAGATTGGGGACTAGCAATGAGCAGTTCTTC
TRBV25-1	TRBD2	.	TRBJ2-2	CASSLSSGSYGELFF	TGTGCCAGCAGTCTTTCTAGCGGGAGTTATGGGGAGCTGTTTTTT
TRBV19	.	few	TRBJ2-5	CASSIDQETQYF	TGTGCCAGTAGTATAGATCAAGAGACCCAGTACTTC
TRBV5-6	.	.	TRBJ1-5	CASSANTDSPNQPQHF	TGTGCCAGCAGCGCCAATACGGACAGTCCCAATCAGCCCCAGCATTTT
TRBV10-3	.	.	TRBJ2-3	CAISESKGGAGTDTQYF	TGTGCCATCAGTGAGTCGAAGGGCGGGGCGGGCACAGATACGCAGTATTTT
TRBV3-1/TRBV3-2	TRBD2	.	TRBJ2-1	CASSLAGGTTSNEQFF	TGTGCCAGCAGCTTAGCGGGGGGAACCACCAGCAATGAGCAGTTCTTC
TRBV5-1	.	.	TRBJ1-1	CASSFSGVDTEAFF	TGCGCCAGCAGCTTTTCAGGAGTCGACACTGAAGCTTTCTTT
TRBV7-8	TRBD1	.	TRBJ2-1	CASSWDSGPFEQFF	TGTGCCAGCAGCTGGGACAGTGGGCCCTTTGAGCAGTTCTTC
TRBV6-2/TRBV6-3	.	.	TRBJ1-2	CASSQGRDYGYTF	TGTGCCAGCAGCCAAGGCAGGGACTATGGCTACACCTTC
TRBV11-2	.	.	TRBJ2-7	CASSPSGQNYEQYF	TGTGCCAGCAGCCCGTCGGGGCAGAACTACGAGCAGTACTTC
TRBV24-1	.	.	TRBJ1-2	CATSASDRNYGYTF	TGTGCCACCTCGGCATCGGACAGAAACTATGGCTACACCTTC
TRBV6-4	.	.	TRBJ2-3	CATQVGDTQYF	TGTGCCACTCAGGTTGGGGATACGCAGTATTTT
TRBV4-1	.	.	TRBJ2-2	CASSQGEGGIPGELFF	TGCGCCAGCAGCCAAGGAGAGGGGGGGATACCCGGGGAGCTGTTTTTT
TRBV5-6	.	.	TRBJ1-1	CASSLDFPPRRKTEAFF	TGTGCCAGCAGCTTGGATTTCCCCCCCCGCCGGAAAACTGAAGCTTTCTTT
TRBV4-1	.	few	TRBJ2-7	CASSRSAGVTGYEQYF	TGCGCCAGCAGCCGGAGTGCCGGGGTAACAGGCTACGAGCAGTACTTC
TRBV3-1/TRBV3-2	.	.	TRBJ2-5	CASSQFRQDSGETQYF	TGTGCCAGCAGCCAGTTCCGTCAAGACTCCGGCGAGACCCAGTACTTC
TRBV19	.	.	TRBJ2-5	CASSSLRDSGETQYF	TGTGCCAGTAGTTCTCTCAGGGACTCAGGAGAGACCCAGTACTTC
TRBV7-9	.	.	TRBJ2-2	CASSPRTPSNTGELFF	TGTGCCAGCAGCCCCCGGACACCCTCGAACACCGGGGAGCTGTTTTTT
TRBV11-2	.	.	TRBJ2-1	CASSLQGLRREQFF	TGTGCCAGCAGCTTACAGGGGCTGCGGCGCGAGCAGTTCTTC
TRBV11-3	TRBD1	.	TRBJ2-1	CASSPTGFNEQFF	TGTGCCAGCAGCCCGACAGGGTTCAATGAGCAGTTCTTC
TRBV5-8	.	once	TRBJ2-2	CASNAGYTGELFF	TGTGCCAGCAACGCAGGCTACACCGGGGAGCTGTTTTTT
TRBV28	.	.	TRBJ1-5	CASSLGSGGNQPQHF	TGTGCCAGCAGTTTGGGGTCAGGAGGCAATCAGCCCCAGCATTTT
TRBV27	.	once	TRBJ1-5	CASSLMGQGQPQHF	TGTGCCAGCAGTTTAATGGGGCAGGGTCAGCCCCAGCATTTT
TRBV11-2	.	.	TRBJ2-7	CASSRIRSREQYF	TGTGCCAGCAGCCGGATTAGGAGCCGCGAGCAGTACTTC
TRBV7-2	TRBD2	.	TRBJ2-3	CASSLGGGLAGGDTQYF	TGTGCCAGCAGCCTAGGGGGCGGACTAGCGGGAGGAGATACGCAGTATTTT
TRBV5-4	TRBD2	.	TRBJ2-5	CASSLGLAGGRETQYF	TGTGCCAGCAGCTTGGGACTAGCGGGAGGTAGAGAGACCCAGTACTTC
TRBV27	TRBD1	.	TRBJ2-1	CASSPYKGQGVNEQFF	TGTGCCAGCAGTCCCTACAAGGGACAGGGGGTGAATGAGCAGTTCTTC
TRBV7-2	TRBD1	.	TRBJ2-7	CASSNRQGAFHEQYF	TGTGCCAGCAGCAACCGACAGGGGGCCTTCCACGAGCAGTACTTC
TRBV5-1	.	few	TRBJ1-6	CASSVDGLAPSPLHF	TGCGCCAGCAGCGTCGACGGACTTGCCCCTTCACCCCTCCACTTT
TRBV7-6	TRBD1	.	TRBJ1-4	CASSFAADRVNEKLFF	TGTGCCAGCAGCTTCGCCGCCGACAGGGTAAATGAAAAACTGTTTTTT
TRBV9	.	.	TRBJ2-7	CASSVSSRAYEQYF	TGTGCCAGCAGCGTATCTAGCAGAGCCTACGAGCAGTACTTC
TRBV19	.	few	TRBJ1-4	CASSTQTRNEKLFF	TGTGCCAGTAGTACCCAGACGCGGAATGAAAAACTGTTTTTT
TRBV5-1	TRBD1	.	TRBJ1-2	CASSSWTGESRGYTF	TGCGCCAGCAGCTCCTGGACAGGGGAATCTCGCGGCTACACCTTC
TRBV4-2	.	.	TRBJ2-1	CASSQVLTGDWRNEQFF	TGTGCCAGCAGCCAAGTGTTAACGGGCGACTGGCGCAATGAGCAGTTCTTC
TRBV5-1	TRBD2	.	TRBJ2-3	CASSVSGGLSQSTDTQYF	TGCGCCAGCAGCGTTAGCGGGGGCCTTTCCCAAAGCACAGATACGCAGTATTTT
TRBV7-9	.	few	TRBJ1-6	CASSLDTRNSPLHF	TGTGCCAGCAGCTTAGATACCAGGAATTCACCCCTCCACTTT
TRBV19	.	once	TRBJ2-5	CASSNPDRDPGLETQYF	TGTGCCAGTAGCAATCCGGATAGGGACCCCGGGTTGGAGACCCAGTACTTC
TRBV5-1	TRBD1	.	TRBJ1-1	CASSSQQGSTEAFF	TGCGCCAGCAGCAGCCAACAGGGGAGCACTGAAGCTTTCTTT
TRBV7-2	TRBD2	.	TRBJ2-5	CASSSGGEVSETQYF	TGTGCCAGCAGCTCTGGGGGGGAGGTTTCAGAGACCCAGTACTTC
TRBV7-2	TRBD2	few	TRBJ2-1	CASSLAGGIQYNEQFF	TGTGCCAGCAGCCTGGCGGGGGGGATCCAGTACAATGAGCAGTTCTTC
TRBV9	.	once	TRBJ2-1	CASSVEWDGSYNEQFF	TGTGCCAGCAGCGTAGAATGGGACGGTAGTTACAATGAGCAGTTCTTC
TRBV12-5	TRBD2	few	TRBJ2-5	CASGLDRGGALETQYF	TGTGCTAGTGGTTTGGATCGGGGGGGCGCACTAGAGACCCAGTACTTC
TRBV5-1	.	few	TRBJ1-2	CASSLTERHGYTF	TGCGCCAGCAGCTTGACGGAGAGGCATGGCTACACCTTC
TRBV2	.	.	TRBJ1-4	CASSAWGTYLFF	TGTGCCAGCAGTGCTTGGGGGACATACCTGTTTTTT
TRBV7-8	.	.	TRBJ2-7	CASSPGGRNRNPYEQYF	TGTGCCAGCAGCCCTGGGGGTCGTAACAGGAATCCCTACGAGCAGTACTTC
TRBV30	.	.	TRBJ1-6	CGVRHWNSPLHF	TGTGGGGTCCGACACTGGAATTCACCCCTCCACTTT
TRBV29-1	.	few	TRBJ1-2	CSVEDRNRKGYTF	TGCAGCGTTGAAGATCGTAACAGAAAGGGCTACACCTTC
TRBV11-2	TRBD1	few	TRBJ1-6	CASSLGDRVNSPLHF	TGTGCCAGCAGCTTAGGGGACAGGGTTAATTCACCCCTCCACTTT
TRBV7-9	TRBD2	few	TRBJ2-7	CASTNWAGGSYEQYF	TGTGCCAGCACCAACTGGGCGGGGGGCTCCTACGAGCAGTACTTC